A single T cell receptor (beta chain) is shown here with its context. Which antigen it targets is not known. Libraries were constructed by 5' RACE. For each TCR library, 3,500 to 4,000 ng of total RNA was used. For each sample, cDNA synthesis was carried out in eight separate reactions using SMARTScribe reverse transcriptase. Unique molecular identifiers containing a 6-nucleotide sample barcode were introduced through template switching during cDNA synthesis. TCRalpha and TCRbeta cDNA was amplified by two nested PCRs of 16 and 9 cycles, with bead purification after each PCR. Before amplification, the cDNA was treated with uracil DNA-glycosylase and purified using the QIAquick PCR purification kit. In the second PCR, Illumina TruSeq-compatible adapters and sample-specific barcodes were added. Library quality and concentration were checked on TapeStation and Qubit, and libraries were pooled at around 4.9 ng each. The pooled libraries were sequenced with 2 x 100 bp reads and custom sequencing primers on an Illumina HiSeq2500 single-index Rapid Run. The original methods were these. MiGEC version 1.2.6 was used for UMI-based consensus assembly, which corrected PCR and sequencing errors. MiXCR version 2.1.1 handled V(D)J alignment, clonotype assembly and CDR3 extraction. Gene usage, clonotype sharing and MAIT/NKT TCR abundance were normalised by analysing the top 1000, 10 000 and 20 000 clonotypes per sample. Diversity was computed as the inverse Simpson index with the vegan R package after downsampling to 27 000 UMIs. Paired Mann-Whitney U tests were applied to discordant twin pairs, with Benjamini-Hochberg correction for multiple testing. TCRdb reprocessed the reads, reporting each CDR3 protein sequence once and no DNA. In this record, the V and J calls reflect TCRdb's handling and not the investigators' own analysis. This sample's records show roughly 300,000 distinct CDR3 sequences. The leading ten clones occupy roughly 5.3% of the sample.

These data come from a study of monozygotic twins with inflammatory bowel disease (dated by TCRdb to the late 2010s). Context from the whole study: In total, 30 or so monozygotic twin pairs made up the full study: 19 Danish pairs, all IBD-discordant, plus nine German pairs, of which four were IBD-concordant and five were IBD-discordant. The search for disease-associated traits relied mainly on comparing, within discordant pairs, IBD patients with their genetically identical healthy co-twins. Each individual had, on average, about 151 000 unique TCRalpha sequences and 181 000 unique TCRbeta sequences available for analysis.

A roughly 2.5 ml peripheral blood sample was drawn into PAXgene tubes per donor and stored at -80°C. Without any T cell sorting, total RNA was extracted from whole blood using the PAXgene blood miRNA kit on an automated QIAcube. Peripheral blood from monozygotic twin pairs who were concordant or discordant for inflammatory bowel disease underwent deep TCRalpha and TCRbeta repertoire profiling using unique molecular barcoding. For every twin pair, smoking habits were documented, and each individual was categorised as a current, former or never smoker. What the work shows at the level of the full study, not this receptor alone: No difference in repertoire similarity was observed between concordant and discordant twins, possibly owing to limited statistical power. A decrease in TCRbeta repertoire diversity, as measured by inverse Simpson index, was observed in IBD patients compared with their healthy co-twins. The results gave no support for a single strong signal or clonotype linked to IBD. Fewer clonotypes were shared with other individuals by IBD patients than by healthy twins, most markedly in patients showing signs of disease activity. Differing immunosuppressive treatments among patients may have added background noise and inter-individual variability to the repertoires. Different T cell subtypes could not be distinguished in the analysis.

The CDR3 holds 13 amino acids from the cysteine to the phenylalanine. The DNA is unrecorded. From a lookup of the germline V gene, CDR1 and CDR2 are MDHEN and SYDVKM. The V and J segments used are TRBV28 and TRBJ2-2. This receptor was identified in a human donor with ulcerative colitis or Crohn's disease, or a healthy co-twin of an affected twin (not recorded which). Sequencing was done on a sample of blood. This receptor has the CDR3 CATFGENTGELFF.